The 25 T cell receptor beta chains below come from one sample, sequenced in a study of blood T cell repertoires in COVID-19. Some clones are missing from TCRdb's copy, which holds only in-frame ones; the method was immunoSEQ multiplex PCR. The sample lists 80,000 to 100,000 clones, 75% to 85% occurring once. The sequenced material came from peripheral blood. The receptor source for this set is a woman aged 70-85 years with acute or convalescent COVID-19.

CDR3 nucleotides: TGTGCCTGGACCATATTTACAGGGCTGGGCGGCTACACCTTC. Its translation: CAWTIFTGLGGYTF. V usage is TRBV30 and J usage is TRBJ1-2; tentative D call: TRBD1 (6 bases). This CDR3 has 14 residues. Per the germline V gene, CDR1 is GTSNPN and CDR2 is SVGIG (reference sequence). Trimming removed 4 bases at V and 8 bases at J, with 20 bases between.

The rearrangement uses TRBV21-1 and TRBJ1-4; the table's D call, TRBD1, was not checked against the DNA. TRBV21-1 is a listed pseudogene. The CDR3 runs 20 residues. CDR3 amino acids: CASSKIGLGPFAVLREKLFF. CDR3 in DNA: TGTGCCAGCAGCAAAATCGGATTGGGGCCCTTCGCGGTGTTGAGGGAAAAACTGTTTTTT.

This clone was seen a handful of times. The V and J genes are TRBV7-3 and TRBJ2-3, with D perhaps matching TRBD2 (6 bases). Germline values: CDR1 SGHTA, CDR2 FQGTGA. CDR3 size: 15 residues. Trimming shortened V by 5 bases and J by 1 base, and 13 bases separated the two germline ends. The CDR3 here is CASSPRGARTDTQYF. For the CDR3, the DNA is TGTGCCAGCAGCCCGCGGGGCGCCCGCACAGATACGCAGTATTTT.

As for this clone: This sample includes further DNA sequences coding for the same CDR3. The rearrangement links TRBV28 to TRBJ1-2; D might be TRBD1 (5 bases). The length of the CDR3 is 14 residues. Germline V gene lookup returns CDR1 MDHEN and CDR2 SYDVKM. V lost 2 bases and J lost 5, with 12 bases in between. CDR3 DNA: TGTGCCAGCAGTTTAGCCGACAGAGATTATGGCTACACCTTC. Translating it yields CASSLADRDYGYTF.

CDR3 region: CASSLGQLYQETQYF. The CDR3 nucleotides are TGTGCCAGCAGCCTAGGACAGCTGTACCAAGAGACCCAGTACTTC. J is TRBJ2-5 and V is TRBV14, with D perhaps TRBD1 (6 bases). Trimming stripped 4 bases from V and 0 bases from J, with 12 bases between. There are 15 residues in the CDR3. The germline V gene has CDR1 SGHDN and CDR2 FVKESK.

The chain has TRBV6-4 and TRBJ2-3, with 14 bases that match TRBD2. CDR1 is MRHNA and CDR2 is SNTAGT in the germline V gene. The CDR3 contains 17 residues. Unmatched junction bases numbered 4, after V lost 2 bases and J lost 3 bases. The CDR3 loop is CASSDPGLAGDTDTQYF. CDR3 DNA: TGTGCCAGCAGTGACCCGGGACTAGCGGGAGATACAGATACGCAGTATTTT.

This CDR3 reads CASSLGGQTLYEQYF. CDR3 nucleotides: TGTGCCAGCAGTTTGGGAGGCCAGACCCTCTACGAGCAGTACTTC. The rearrangement joins TRBV28 to TRBJ2-7, with a tentative D call TRBD2 (6 bases). This CDR3 contains 15 residues. CDR1 is MDHEN, CDR2 SYDVKM, per germline. The V gene lost 3 bases and the J gene lost 3 bases, with 15 bases spanning the gap.

A note on this clone: Different DNA sequences within this sample yield the same CDR3. V is TRBV5-1 and J is TRBJ2-7; a weak D match, TRBD1 (5 bases). There are 14 residues in the CDR3. Germline V CDR1 and CDR2: SGHRS, YFSETQ. Trimming shortened V by 0 bases and J by 1 base, and 8 bases separated the two germline ends. The CDR3 DNA is TGCGCCAGCAGCTTGGTGCCAGGGTCCTACGAGCAGTACTTC. This translates into CASSLVPGSYEQYF.

CDR3 in amino acids: CASSLDGRGGETQYF. As DNA, the CDR3 is TGTGCCAGCAGCTTAGACGGGAGAGGAGGAGAGACCCAGTACTTC. The chain has TRBV7-2 and TRBJ2-5; D perhaps matches TRBD2 (6 bases). The CDR3 extends over 15 amino acids. Per the germline V gene, CDR1 is SGHTA and CDR2 is FQGNSA. Trimming removed 1 base at V and 4 bases at J, with 13 bases between.

The V call is TRBV25-1, the J call TRBJ1-1, with 7 nucleotides matching TRBD1. The CDR3 is 13 amino acids. After removal of 4 bases from V and 5 bases from J, the junction contained 4 bases not matched to a gene. Germline V CDR1 and CDR2: MGHDK, SYGVNS. CDR3 sequence reads: CASSGQGWTEAFF. CDR3 DNA: TGTGCCAGCAGTGGACAGGGTTGGACTGAAGCTTTCTTT.

The rearrangement joins TRBV6-5 to TRBJ2-1, with 7 bases matching TRBD1. J lost 0 bases, V lost 0 bases, and 2 bases had no gene match. The CDR3 is made up of 16 amino acids. Germline CDR1 and CDR2: MNHEY and SVGAGI. The CDR3 reads CASSYSGQSSYNEQFF. The CDR3 DNA reads TGTGCCAGCAGTTACTCGGGACAGAGCTCCTACAATGAGCAGTTCTTC.

The chain has TRBV19 and TRBJ2-1; the match to TRBD1 covers 8 bases. The V segment lost 6 bases and the J segment 8 bases; nucleotides outside the gene matches: 3. The germline CDR1 and CDR2 sequences are LNHDA and SQIVND (reference sequence). The CDR3 contains 12 residues. CDR3: CASRSRGHEQFF. The CDR3 region has the DNA TGTGCCAGTAGGTCCAGGGGGCATGAGCAGTTCTTC.

The chain combines TRBV28 with TRBJ2-7, with a tentative D call TRBD2 (5 bases). The CDR3 runs to 13 residues. Trimming removed 3 bases from V and 5 bases from J, with 11 bases in between. Germline V gene data show CDR1 as MDHEN and CDR2 as SYDVKM. The CDR3 loop reads CASSFFPGNEQYF. For the CDR3, the DNA is TGTGCCAGCAGTTTTTTTCCGGGGAACGAGCAGTACTTC.

This chain connects TRBV6-6 to TRBJ2-3; D might be TRBD2 (7 bases). The CDR3 length is 16 residues. The V gene's germline CDR1 is MNHNY and CDR2 SVGAGI (reference sequence). V lost 6 bases to trimming and J lost 1 base, with 17 bases between them. The CDR3 region is CASRSPLGGGTDTQYF. CDR3 nucleotides: TGTGCCAGCAGGTCCCCGCTAGGGGGGGGCACAGATACGCAGTATTTT.

This clone was detected a few times. The chain carries TRBV5-1 and TRBJ1-2; D is perhaps TRBD1 (6 bases). The CDR3 sequence is 15 residues long. From germline, CDR1 is SGHRS and CDR2 YFSETQ. Trimming shortened V by 0 bases and J by 4 bases, and 13 bases separated the two germline ends. DNA of the CDR3: TGCGCCAGCAGCTTGGGTGCGGGGGCCTCCTATGGCTACACCTTC. It yields the protein CASSLGAGASYGYTF. Based on the CDR3 plus reference TRBV5-1 and TRBJ1-2, the full variable domain is KAGVTQTPRYLIKTRGQQVTLSCSPISGHRSVSWYQQTPGQGLQFLFEYFSETQRNKGNFPGRFSGRQFSNSRSEMNVSTLELGDSALYLCASSLGAGASYGYTFGSGTRLTVV.

The chain carries TRBV12-3 or TRBV12-4 and TRBJ2-1; 7 nucleotides align to TRBD1. Trimming cost V 6 bases and J 12 bases; bases outside gene matches: 5. The CDR3 sequence is 11 residues long. The CDR3, as DNA: TGTGCCAGCAGAGGACAGGCCAGGCAGTTCTTC. It yields the protein CASRGQARQFF.

The chain carries TRBV14 and TRBJ2-2; D not resolved. V lost 0 bases and J 7 bases, leaving 9 bases between the germline ends. The CDR3 spans 14 residues. Germline V gene lookup returns CDR1 SGHDN and CDR2 FVKESK. The CDR3 coding sequence is TGTGCCAGCAGCCAAGATCTAGGAATCGGGGAGCTGTTTTTT. Protein sequence: CASSQDLGIGELFF.

The gene calls are TRBV11-3 and TRBJ2-1; no reliable D call. The germline V and J ends were trimmed by 1 base and 9 bases, with 10 bases remaining between them. Looked up from germline, CDR1 is SGHNT and CDR2 is YENEEA. This CDR3 region has 13 residues. CDR3 sequence (DNA): TGTGCCAGCAGCTTAGGGGCCCCGGCTGAGCAGTTCTTC. This encodes CASSLGAPAEQFF.

CDR3 coding DNA: TGTGCCTGGAGTGACGGGAGGGCTGGAGCTTTCTTT. It is translated as CAWSDGRAGAFF. The chain joins TRBV30 to TRBJ1-1, with unresolved D. V lost 1 base and J 10 bases, leaving 13 bases between the germline ends. Germline CDR1 and CDR2: GTSNPN and SVGIG (reference sequence). The CDR3 has 12 residues.

The chain combines TRBV20-1 with TRBJ2-3; maybe TRBD2 (5 bases). The CDR3 contains 13 residues. The germline V gene encodes CDR1 DFQATT and CDR2 SNEGSKA (reference sequence). Trimming cost V 3 bases and J 0 bases, with 7 bases left between them. CDR3 protein: CSASGGSTDTQYF. For the CDR3, the DNA is TGCAGTGCTAGTGGCGGGAGCACAGATACGCAGTATTTT.

This clone was picked up one time. V and J are TRBV5-6 and TRBJ2-5, with 9 bases lining up with TRBD1. CDR3 length: 16 residues. Germline values: CDR1 SGHDT, CDR2 YYEEEE. The trim removed 4 bases at V and 5 bases at J, leaving 12 bases unmatched. The CDR3 DNA follows: TGTGCCAGCAGCCCCCTCGGGACAGGGTTGGTGGAGACCCAGTACTTC. Encoded protein: CASSPLGTGLVETQYF.

The chain links TRBV6-2 or TRBV6-3 to TRBJ1-4; D is perhaps TRBD1 (6 bases). The CDR3 contains 14 residues. Trimming removed 2 bases from V and 4 bases from J, with 8 bases in between. Per the germline V gene, CDR1 is MNHEY and CDR2 is SVGEGT. CDR3 residues: CASSYGGLNEKLFF. The CDR3 DNA reads TGTGCCAGCAGTTACGGGGGCCTTAATGAAAAACTGTTTTTT.

J is TRBJ1-1 and V is TRBV5-1; D remains ambiguous. The CDR3 totals 11 residues. Per the germline V gene, CDR1 is SGHRS and CDR2 is YFSETQ. V lost 0 bases, J lost 7 bases, and 4 bases lay in between. CDR3 amino acids: CASSLGGEAFF. The CDR3 region has the DNA TGCGCCAGCAGCTTGGGAGGTGAAGCTTTCTTT.

The chain employs TRBV4-1 and TRBJ2-7; TRBD1 aligns across 10 bases. The CDR3 is 16 residues long. The V segment lost 2 bases and the J segment 3 bases; nucleotides outside the gene matches: 7. CDR1 is MGHRA and CDR2 is YSYEKL in the germline V gene. CDR3 sequence: CASSQNPGQGIYEQYF. The DNA of the CDR3 is TGCGCCAGCAGCCAAAATCCGGGACAGGGGATCTACGAGCAGTACTTC.

V gene TRBV6-5 combines with J gene TRBJ1-2, with 7 positions matching TRBD1. Germline trimming cut 6 bases from V and 0 bases from J; bases unmatched to any gene: 7. CDR3 size: 15 residues. Germline CDR1 MNHEY, CDR2 SVGAGI. The CDR3 loop reads CASRADRASNYGYTF. The CDR3 DNA reads TGTGCCAGCAGAGCCGACAGGGCGTCTAACTATGGCTACACCTTC.